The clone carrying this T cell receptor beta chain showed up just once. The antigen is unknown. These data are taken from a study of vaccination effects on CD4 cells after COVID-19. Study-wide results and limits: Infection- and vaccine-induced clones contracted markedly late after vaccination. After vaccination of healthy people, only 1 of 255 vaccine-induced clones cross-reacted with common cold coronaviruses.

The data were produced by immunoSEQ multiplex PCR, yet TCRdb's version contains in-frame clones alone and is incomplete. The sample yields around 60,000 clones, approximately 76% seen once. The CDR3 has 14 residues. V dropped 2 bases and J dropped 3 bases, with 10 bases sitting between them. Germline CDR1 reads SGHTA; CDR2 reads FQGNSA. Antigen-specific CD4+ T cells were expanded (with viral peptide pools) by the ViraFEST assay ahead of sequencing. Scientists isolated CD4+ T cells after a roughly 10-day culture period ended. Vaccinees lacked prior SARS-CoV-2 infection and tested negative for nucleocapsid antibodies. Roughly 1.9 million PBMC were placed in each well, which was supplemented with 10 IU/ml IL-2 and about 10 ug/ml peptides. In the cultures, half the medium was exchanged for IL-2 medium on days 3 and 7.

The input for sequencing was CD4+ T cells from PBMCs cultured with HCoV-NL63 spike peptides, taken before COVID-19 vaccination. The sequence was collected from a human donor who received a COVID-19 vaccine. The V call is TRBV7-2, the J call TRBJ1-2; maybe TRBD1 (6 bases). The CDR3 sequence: CASSLTHRDYGYTF. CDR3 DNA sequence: TGTGCCAGCAGCTTAACTCACAGGGACTATGGCTACACCTTC. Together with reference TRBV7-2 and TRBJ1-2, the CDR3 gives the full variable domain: GAGVSQSPSNKVTEKGKDVELRCDPISGHTALYWYRQSLGQGLEFLIYFQGNSAPDKSGLPSDRFSAERTGGSVSTLTIQRTQQEDSAVYLCASSLTHRDYGYTFGSGTRLTVV.